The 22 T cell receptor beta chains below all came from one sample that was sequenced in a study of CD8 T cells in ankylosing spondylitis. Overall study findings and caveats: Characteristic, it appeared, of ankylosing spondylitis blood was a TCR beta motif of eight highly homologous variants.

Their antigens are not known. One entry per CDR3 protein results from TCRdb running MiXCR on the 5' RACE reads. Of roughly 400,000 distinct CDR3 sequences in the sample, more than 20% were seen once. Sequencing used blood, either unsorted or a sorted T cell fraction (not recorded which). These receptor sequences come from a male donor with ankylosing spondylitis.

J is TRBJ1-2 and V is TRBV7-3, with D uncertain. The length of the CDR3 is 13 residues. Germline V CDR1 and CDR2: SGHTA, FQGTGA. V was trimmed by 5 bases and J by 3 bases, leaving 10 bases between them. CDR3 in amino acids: CASSPERHYGYTF. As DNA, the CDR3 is TGTGCCAGCAGCCCGGAAAGGCACTATGGCTACACCTTC. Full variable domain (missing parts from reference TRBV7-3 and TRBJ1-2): GAGVSQTPSNKVTEKGKYVELRCDPISGHTALYWYRQSLGQGPEFLIYFQGTGAADDSGLPNDRFFAVRPEGSVSTLKIQRTERGDSAVYLCASSPERHYGYTFGSGTRLTVV.

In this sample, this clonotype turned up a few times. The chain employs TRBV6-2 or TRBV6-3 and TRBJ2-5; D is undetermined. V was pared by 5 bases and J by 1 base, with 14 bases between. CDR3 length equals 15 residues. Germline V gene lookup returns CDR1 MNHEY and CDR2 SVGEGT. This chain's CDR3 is CASSPLRALQETQYF. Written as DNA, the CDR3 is TGTGCCAGCAGTCCCCTCCGGGCGCTCCAAGAGACCCAGTACTTC.

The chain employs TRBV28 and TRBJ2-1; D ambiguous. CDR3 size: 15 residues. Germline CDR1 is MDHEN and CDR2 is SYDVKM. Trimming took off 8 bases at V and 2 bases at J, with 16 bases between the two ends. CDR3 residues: CASVEAGHPYNEQFF. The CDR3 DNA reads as TGTGCCAGCGTAGAGGCTGGCCATCCCTACAATGAGCAGTTCTTC.

The CDR3 DNA sequence: TGTGCCAGCATTGGGGGCAGGGTCGGCACCGGGGAGCTGTTTTTT. Its translation is CASIGGRVGTGELFF. This chain uses TRBV6-1 with TRBJ2-2; the D gene is possibly TRBD1 (6 bases). V shed 7 bases and J shed 4 bases, with 16 bases lying between them. Per germline, CDR1 MNHNS and CDR2 SASEGT. There are 15 residues in the CDR3.

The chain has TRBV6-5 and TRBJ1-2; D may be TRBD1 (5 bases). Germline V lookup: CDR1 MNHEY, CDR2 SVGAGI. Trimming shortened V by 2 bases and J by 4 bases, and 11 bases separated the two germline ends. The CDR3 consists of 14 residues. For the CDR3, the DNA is TGTGCCAGCAGTTACCGGACGGGGGGCTATGGCTACACCTTC. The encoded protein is CASSYRTGGYGYTF.

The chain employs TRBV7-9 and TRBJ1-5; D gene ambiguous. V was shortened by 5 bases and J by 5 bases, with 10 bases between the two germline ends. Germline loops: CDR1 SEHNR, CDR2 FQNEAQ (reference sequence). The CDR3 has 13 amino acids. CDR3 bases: TGTGCCAGCAGCGGGCGGTTGGATCAGCCCCAGCATTTT. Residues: CASSGRLDQPQHF.

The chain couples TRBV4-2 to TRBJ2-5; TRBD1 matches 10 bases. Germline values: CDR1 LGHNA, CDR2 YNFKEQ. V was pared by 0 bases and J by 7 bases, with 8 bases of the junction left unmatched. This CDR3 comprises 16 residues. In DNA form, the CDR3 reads TGTGCCAGCAGCCAAGACCGACGACAGGGGGCGGTGACCCAGTACTTC. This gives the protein CASSQDRRQGAVTQYF.

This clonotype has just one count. CDR3 in DNA: TGTGCCAGCAGCTTTTCCCGGGTCCCTAACTATGGCTACACCTTC. Protein sequence: CASSFSRVPNYGYTF. V gene TRBV7-2 combines with J gene TRBJ1-2; D gene ambiguous. The CDR3 has 15 residues. From germline, CDR1 is SGHTA and CDR2 FQGNSA. The V end lost 3 bases, the J end lost 0 bases, and 11 bases lay between the germline ends.

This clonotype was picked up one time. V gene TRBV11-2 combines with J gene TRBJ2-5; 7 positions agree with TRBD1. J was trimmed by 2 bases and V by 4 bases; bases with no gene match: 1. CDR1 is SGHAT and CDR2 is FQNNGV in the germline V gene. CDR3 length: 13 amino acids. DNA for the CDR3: TGTGCCAGCAGCTCACAGGGGCAAGAGACCCAGTACTTC. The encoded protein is CASSSQGQETQYF.

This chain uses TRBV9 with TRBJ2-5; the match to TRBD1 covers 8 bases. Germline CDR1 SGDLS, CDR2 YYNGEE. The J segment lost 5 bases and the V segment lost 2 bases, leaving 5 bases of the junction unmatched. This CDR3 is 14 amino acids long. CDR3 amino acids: CASSVRGRGETQYF. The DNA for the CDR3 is TGTGCCAGCAGCGTCAGGGGGCGCGGTGAGACCCAGTACTTC. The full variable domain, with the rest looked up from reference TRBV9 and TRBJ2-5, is DSGVTQTPKHLITATGQRVTLRCSPRSGDLSVYWYQQSLDQGLQFLIQYYNGEERAKGNILERFSAQQFPDLHSELNLSSLELGDSALYFCASSVRGRGETQYFGPGTRLLVL.

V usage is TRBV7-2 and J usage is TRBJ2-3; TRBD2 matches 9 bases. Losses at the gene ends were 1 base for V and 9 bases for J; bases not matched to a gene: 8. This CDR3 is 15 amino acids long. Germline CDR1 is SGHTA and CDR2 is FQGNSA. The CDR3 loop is CASSLVKAGGGTQYF. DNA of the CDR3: TGTGCCAGCAGCTTAGTTAAAGCGGGAGGCGGCACGCAGTATTTT.

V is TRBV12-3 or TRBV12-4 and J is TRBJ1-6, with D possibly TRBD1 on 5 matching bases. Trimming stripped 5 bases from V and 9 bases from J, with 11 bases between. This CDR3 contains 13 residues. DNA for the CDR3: TGTGCCAGCAGTGGGGGGTGGGGTTCACCCCTCCACTTT. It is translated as CASSGGWGSPLHF.

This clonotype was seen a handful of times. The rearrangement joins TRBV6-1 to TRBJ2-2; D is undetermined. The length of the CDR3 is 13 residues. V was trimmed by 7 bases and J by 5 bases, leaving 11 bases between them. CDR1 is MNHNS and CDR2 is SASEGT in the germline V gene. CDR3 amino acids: CASKFPNTGELFF. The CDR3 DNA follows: TGTGCCAGCAAATTCCCTAATACCGGGGAGCTGTTTTTT.

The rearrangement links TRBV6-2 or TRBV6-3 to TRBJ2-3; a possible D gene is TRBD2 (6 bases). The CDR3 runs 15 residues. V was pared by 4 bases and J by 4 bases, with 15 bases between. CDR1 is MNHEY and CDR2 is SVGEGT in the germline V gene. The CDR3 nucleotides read TGTGCCAGCAGTTGGGGACCGGGACTCCCAGATACGCAGTATTTT. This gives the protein CASSWGPGLPDTQYF.

The CDR3 sequence is CSARDLSGDNQPQHF. CDR3 DNA sequence: TGCAGTGCTAGAGATCTCAGCGGGGACAATCAGCCCCAGCATTTT. This rearrangement joins TRBV20-1 to TRBJ1-5, with unresolved D. V lost 0 bases and J lost 3, with 12 bases in between. The CDR3 has 15 residues. Germline V gives CDR1 DFQATT, CDR2 SNEGSKA (reference sequence).

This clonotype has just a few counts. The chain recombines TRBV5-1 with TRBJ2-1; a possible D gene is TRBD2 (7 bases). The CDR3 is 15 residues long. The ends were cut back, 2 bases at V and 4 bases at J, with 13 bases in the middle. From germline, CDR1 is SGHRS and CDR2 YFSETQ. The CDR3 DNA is TGCGCCAGCAGCTTTGGGGGCGGGAGATACAATGAGCAGTTCTTC. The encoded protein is CASSFGGGRYNEQFF. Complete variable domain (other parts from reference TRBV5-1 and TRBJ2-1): KAGVTQTPRYLIKTRGQQVTLSCSPISGHRSVSWYQQTPGQGLQFLFEYFSETQRNKGNFPGRFSGRQFSNSRSEMNVSTLELGDSALYLCASSFGGGRYNEQFFGPGTRLTVL.

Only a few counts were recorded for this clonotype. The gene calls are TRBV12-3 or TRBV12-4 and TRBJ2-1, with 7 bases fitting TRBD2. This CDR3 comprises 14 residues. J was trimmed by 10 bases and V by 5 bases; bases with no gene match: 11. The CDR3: CASSRLRTSPEQFF. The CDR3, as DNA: TGTGCCAGCAGTCGCCTGAGGACTAGTCCGGAGCAGTTCTTC.

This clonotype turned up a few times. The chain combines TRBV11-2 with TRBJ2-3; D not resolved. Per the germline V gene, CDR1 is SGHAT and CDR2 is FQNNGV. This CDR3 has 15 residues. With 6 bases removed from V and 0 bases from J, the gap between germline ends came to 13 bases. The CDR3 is CASSSRGPSTDTQYF. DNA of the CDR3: TGTGCCAGCAGTTCCCGCGGTCCTAGCACAGATACGCAGTATTTT.

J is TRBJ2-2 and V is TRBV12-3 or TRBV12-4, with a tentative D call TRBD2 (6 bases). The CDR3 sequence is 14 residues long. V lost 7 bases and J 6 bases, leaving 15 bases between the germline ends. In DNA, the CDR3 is TGTGCCAGCAAATTAAGTGGAGGGGCCGGGGAGCTGTTTTTT. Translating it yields CASKLSGGAGELFF.

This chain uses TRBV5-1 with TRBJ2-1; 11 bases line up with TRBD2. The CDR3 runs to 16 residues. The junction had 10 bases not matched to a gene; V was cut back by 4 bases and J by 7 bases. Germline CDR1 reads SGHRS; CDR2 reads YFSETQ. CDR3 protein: CASSPRETSGTNEQFF. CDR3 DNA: TGCGCCAGCAGCCCGCGTGAGACTAGCGGGACAAATGAGCAGTTCTTC.

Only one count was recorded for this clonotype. In nucleotides, the CDR3 is TGTGCCAGCAGTCCCCTGGCCGAAGATGAAGAAAAACTGTTTTTT. It translates to CASSPLAEDEEKLFF. The chain joins TRBV28 to TRBJ1-4; D remains ambiguous. This CDR3 is 15 amino acids long. Trimming removed 5 bases from V and 8 bases from J, with 18 bases in between. Germline V lookup: CDR1 MDHEN, CDR2 SYDVKM. The variable domain in full, completed from reference TRBV28 and TRBJ1-4, reads DVKVTQSSRYLVKRTGEKVFLECVQDMDHENMFWYRQDPGLGLRLIYFSYDVKMKEKGDIPEGYSVSREKKERFSLILESASTNQTSMYLCASSPLAEDEEKLFFGSGTQLSVL.

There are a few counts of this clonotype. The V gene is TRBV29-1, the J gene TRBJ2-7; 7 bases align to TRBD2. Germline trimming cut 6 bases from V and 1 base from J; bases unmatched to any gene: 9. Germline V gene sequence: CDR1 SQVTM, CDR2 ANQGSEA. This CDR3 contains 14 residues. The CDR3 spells CSVAQRGLSYEQYF. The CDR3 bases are TGCAGCGTCGCCCAGCGGGGATTGTCCTACGAGCAGTACTTC.